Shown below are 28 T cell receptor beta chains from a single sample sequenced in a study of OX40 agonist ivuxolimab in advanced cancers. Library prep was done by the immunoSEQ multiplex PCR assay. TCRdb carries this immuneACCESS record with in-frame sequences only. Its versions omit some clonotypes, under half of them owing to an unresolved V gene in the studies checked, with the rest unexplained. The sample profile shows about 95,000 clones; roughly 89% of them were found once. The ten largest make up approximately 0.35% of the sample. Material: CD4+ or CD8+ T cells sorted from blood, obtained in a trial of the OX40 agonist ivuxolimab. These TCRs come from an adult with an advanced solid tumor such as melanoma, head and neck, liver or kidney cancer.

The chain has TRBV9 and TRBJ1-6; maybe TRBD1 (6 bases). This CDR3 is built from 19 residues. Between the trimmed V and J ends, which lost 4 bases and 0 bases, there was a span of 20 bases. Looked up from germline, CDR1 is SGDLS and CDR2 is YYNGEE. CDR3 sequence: CASSHRQAPSSSYNSPLHF. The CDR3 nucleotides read TGTGCCAGCAGCCACCGACAGGCCCCGTCCAGCTCCTATAATTCACCCCTCCACTTT. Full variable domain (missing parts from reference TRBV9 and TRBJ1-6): DSGVTQTPKHLITATGQRVTLRCSPRSGDLSVYWYQQSLDQGLQFLIQYYNGEERAKGNILERFSAQQFPDLHSELNLSSLELGDSALYFCASSHRQAPSSSYNSPLHFGNGTRLTVT.

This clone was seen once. The CDR3 DNA reads as TGTGCCACCAGCAGAGATATATTGGGAAACACCGGGGAGCTGTTTTTT. It specifies CATSRDILGNTGELFF. The chain couples TRBV15 to TRBJ2-2, with D hard to call. CDR1 and CDR2 from the germline V gene are LNHNV and YYDKDF (reference sequence). CDR3 length: 16 residues. V lost 0 bases to trimming and J lost 2 bases, with 10 bases between them.

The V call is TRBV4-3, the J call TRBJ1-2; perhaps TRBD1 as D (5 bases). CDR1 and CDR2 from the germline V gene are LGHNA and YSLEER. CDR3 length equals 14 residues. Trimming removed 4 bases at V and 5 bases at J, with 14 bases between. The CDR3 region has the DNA TGCGCCAGCAGCCCCAGGGACGGCGGTTATGGCTACACCTTC. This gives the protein CASSPRDGGYGYTF.

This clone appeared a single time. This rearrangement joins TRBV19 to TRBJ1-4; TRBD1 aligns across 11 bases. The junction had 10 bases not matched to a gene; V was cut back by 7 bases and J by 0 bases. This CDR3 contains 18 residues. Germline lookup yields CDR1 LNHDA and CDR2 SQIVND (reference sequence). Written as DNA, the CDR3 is TGTGCCAGTACCATAGGGGGACAGGGGGAGGCAACTAATGAAAAACTGTTTTTT. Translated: CASTIGGQGEATNEKLFF.

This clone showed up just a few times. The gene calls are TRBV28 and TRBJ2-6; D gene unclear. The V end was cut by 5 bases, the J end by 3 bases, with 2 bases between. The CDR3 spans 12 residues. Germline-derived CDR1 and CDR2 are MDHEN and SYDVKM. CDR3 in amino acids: CASSGGANVLTF. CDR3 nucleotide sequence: TGTGCCAGCAGTGGTGGGGCCAACGTCCTGACTTTC.

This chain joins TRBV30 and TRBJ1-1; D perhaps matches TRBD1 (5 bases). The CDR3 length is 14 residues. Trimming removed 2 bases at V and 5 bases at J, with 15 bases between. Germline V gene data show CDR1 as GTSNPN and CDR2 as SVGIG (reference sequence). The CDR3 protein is CAWSPQLAGTEAFF. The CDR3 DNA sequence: TGTGCCTGGAGTCCACAGTTGGCAGGGACTGAAGCTTTCTTT.

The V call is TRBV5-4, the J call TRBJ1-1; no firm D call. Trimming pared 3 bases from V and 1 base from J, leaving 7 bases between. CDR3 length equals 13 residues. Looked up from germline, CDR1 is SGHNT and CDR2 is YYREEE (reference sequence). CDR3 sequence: CASSSQRNTEAFF. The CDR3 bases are TGTGCCAGCAGCTCTCAGAGGAACACTGAAGCTTTCTTT.

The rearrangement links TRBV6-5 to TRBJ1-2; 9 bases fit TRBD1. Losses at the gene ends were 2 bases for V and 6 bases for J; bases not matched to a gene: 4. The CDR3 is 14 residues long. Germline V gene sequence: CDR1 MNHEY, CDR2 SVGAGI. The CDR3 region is CASSYRDRANGYTF. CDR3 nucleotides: TGTGCCAGCAGTTACCGGGACAGGGCTAATGGCTACACCTTC.

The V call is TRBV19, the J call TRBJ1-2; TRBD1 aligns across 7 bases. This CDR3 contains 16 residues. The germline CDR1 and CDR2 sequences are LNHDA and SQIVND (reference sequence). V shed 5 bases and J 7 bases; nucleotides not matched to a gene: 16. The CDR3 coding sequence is TGTGCCAGTAGTCGGAGAGGGGGCGACATTGTTGCTGGCTACACCTTC. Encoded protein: CASSRRGGDIVAGYTF.

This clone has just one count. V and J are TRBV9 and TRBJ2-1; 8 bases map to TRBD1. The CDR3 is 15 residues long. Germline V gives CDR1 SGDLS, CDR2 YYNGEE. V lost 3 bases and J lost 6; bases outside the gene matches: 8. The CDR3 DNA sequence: TGTGCCAGCAGCGGCGGACAGGGCCTAGGCAATGAGCAGTTCTTC. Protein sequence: CASSGGQGLGNEQFF.

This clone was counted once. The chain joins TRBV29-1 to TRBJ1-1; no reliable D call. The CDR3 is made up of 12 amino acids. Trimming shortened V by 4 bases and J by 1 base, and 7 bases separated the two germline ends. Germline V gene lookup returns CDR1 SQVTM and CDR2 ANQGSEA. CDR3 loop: CSVGFANTEAFF. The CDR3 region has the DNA TGCAGCGTTGGATTCGCGAACACTGAAGCTTTCTTT.

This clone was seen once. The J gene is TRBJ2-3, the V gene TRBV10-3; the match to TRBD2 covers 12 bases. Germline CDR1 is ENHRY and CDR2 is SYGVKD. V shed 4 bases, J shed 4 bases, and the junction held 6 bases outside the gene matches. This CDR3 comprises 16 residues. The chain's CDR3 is CAISGTTSGRADTQYF. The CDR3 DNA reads TGTGCCATCAGTGGGACGACTAGCGGGAGAGCAGATACGCAGTATTTT.

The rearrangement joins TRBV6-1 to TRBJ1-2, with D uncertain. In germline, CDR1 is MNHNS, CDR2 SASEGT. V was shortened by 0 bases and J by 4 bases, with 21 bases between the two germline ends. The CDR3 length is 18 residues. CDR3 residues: CASSEALGKGGRSYGYTF. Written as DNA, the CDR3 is TGTGCCAGCAGTGAAGCGCTGGGAAAGGGTGGACGTTCCTATGGCTACACCTTC.

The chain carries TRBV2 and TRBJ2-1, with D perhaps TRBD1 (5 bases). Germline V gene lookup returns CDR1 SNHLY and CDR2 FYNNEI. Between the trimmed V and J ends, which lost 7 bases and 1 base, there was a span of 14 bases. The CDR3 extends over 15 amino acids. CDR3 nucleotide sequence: TGTGCCAGCATAACTGGTCAGGGATCCTACAATGAGCAGTTCTTC. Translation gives CASITGQGSYNEQFF.

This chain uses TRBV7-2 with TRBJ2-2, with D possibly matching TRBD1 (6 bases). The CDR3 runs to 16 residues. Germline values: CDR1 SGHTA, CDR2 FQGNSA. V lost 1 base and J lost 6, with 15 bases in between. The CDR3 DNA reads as TGTGCCAGCAGCTTAGTCCCCGTGGGGGCCGCCGGGGAGCTGTTTTTT. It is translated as CASSLVPVGAAGELFF.

The CDR3 DNA is TGTGCCAGTAGTAATCAGGGACTAGCGGGAGGGGATACGCAGTATTTT. Its translation is CASSNQGLAGGDTQYF. This chain joins TRBV19 and TRBJ2-3; 16 bases are a match to TRBD2. V gave up 4 bases and J gave up 6 bases; unmatched junction bases: 4. The CDR3 is 16 residues long. The germline gives CDR1 LNHDA, CDR2 SQIVND (reference sequence).

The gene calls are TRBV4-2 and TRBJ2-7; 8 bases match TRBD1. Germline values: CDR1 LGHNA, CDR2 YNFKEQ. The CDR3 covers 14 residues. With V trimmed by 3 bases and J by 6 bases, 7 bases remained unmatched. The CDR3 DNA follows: TGTGCCAGCAGCCACCGGGACAGGCCTGCCGAGCAGTACTTC. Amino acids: CASSHRDRPAEQYF.

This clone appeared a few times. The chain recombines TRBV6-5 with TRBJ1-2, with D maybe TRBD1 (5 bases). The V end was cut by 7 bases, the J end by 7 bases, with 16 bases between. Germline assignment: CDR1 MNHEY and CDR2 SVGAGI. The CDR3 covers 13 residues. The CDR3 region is CASTLAGRGGYTF. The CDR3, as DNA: TGTGCCAGCACCTTAGCGGGGCGGGGTGGCTACACCTTC.

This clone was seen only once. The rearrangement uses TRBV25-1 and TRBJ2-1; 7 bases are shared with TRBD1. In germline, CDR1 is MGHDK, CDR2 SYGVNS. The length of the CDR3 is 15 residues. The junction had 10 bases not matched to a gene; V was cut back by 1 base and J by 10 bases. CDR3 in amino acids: CASSEFQGERPEQFF. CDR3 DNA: TGTGCCAGCAGTGAATTTCAGGGGGAGCGTCCCGAGCAGTTCTTC. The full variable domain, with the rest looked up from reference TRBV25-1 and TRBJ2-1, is EADIYQTPRYLVIGTGKKITLECSQTMGHDKMYWYQQDPGMELHLIHYSYGVNSTEKGDLSSESTVSRIRTEHFPLTLESARPSHTSQYLCASSEFQGERPEQFFGPGTRLTVL.

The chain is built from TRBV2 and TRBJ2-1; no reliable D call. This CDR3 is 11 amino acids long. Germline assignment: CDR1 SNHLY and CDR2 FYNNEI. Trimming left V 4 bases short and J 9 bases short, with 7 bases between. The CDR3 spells CASSGLLEQFF. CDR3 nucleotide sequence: TGTGCCAGCAGTGGCCTGCTTGAGCAGTTCTTC.

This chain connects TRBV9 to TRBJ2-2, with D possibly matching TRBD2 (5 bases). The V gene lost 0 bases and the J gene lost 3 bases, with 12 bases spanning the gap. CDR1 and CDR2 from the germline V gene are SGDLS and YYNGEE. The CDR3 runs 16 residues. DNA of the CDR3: TGTGCCAGCAGCGTAGTACCGAGGGCCGACACCGGGGAGCTGTTTTTT. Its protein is CASSVVPRADTGELFF.

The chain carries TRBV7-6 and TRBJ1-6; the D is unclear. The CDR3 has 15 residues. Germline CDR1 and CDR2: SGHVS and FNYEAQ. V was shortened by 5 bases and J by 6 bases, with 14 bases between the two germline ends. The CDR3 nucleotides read TGTGCCAGCAGCCCAGCGGCTGGGTTTAATTCACCCCTCCACTTT. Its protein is CASSPAAGFNSPLHF.

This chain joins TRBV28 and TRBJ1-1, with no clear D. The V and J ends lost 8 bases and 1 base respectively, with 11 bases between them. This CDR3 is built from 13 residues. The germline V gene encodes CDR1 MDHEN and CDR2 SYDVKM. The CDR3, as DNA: TGTGCCAGCCGGCGGACCACGAACACTGAAGCTTTCTTT. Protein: CASRRTTNTEAFF.

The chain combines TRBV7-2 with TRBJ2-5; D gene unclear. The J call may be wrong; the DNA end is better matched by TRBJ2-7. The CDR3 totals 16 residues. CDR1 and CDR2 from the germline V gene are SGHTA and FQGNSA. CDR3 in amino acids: CASSLWGSTLSYEQYF. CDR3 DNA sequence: TGTGCCAGCAGCTTATGGGGATCCACCCTCTCCTACGAGCAGTACTTC.

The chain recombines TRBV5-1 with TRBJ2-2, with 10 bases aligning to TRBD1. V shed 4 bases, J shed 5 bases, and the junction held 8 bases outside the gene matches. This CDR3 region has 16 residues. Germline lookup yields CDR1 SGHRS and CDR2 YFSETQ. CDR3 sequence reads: CASSLTGGTLTGELFF. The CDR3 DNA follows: TGCGCCAGCAGCCTGACAGGGGGCACGCTAACCGGGGAGCTGTTTTTT.

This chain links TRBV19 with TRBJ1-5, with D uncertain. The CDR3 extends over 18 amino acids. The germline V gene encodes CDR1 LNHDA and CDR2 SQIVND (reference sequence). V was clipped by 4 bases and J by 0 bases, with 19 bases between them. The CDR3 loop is CASSKDLRRQYSNQPQHF. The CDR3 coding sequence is TGTGCCAGTAGTAAGGACCTTAGGAGGCAGTATAGCAATCAGCCCCAGCATTTT.

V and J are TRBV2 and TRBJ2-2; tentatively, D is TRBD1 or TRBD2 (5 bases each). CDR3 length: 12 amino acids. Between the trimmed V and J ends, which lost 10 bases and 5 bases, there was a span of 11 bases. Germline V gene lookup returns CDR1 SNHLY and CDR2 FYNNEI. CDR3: CATGRRTGELFF. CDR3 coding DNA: TGTGCCACGGGACGGCGGACCGGGGAGCTGTTTTTT.

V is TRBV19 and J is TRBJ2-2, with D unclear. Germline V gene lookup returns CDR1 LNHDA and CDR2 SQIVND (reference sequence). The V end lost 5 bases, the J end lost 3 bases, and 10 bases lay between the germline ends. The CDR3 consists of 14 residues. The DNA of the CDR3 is TGTGCCAGTAGTGTCGAGGATTACACCGGGGAGCTGTTTTTT. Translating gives CASSVEDYTGELFF.